Listed below are T cell receptor beta chains from one sample, sequenced in a study of T-cell reconstitution after alpha-beta-depleted transplantation in children. Via MiXCR, TCRdb re-called the PCR reads, giving one row per CDR3 protein. There are approximately 510,000 distinct CDR3 sequences in the sample; approximately 20% occur only once, and roughly 3.3% lies in the top ten. This specimen consisted of PBMCs from the stem cell graft donor, obtained from the stem cell graft. These receptors were collected from a human donor who donated a stem cell graft to a child with acute lymphoblastic leukemia. CDR3s include the opening cysteine and the closing phenylalanine or tryptophan. The order of the fields is CDR3 length, J gene, D gene, clone size, V gene, CDR3 DNA, CDR3 protein. D genes are given only for firm matches. Clone size, where shown, is once, few, many, or a class for clones that have expanded.

16,TRBJ1-4,.,few,TRBV25-1,TGTGCCAGCAGGGGGCCACCGGGACAATCTAATGAAAAACTGTTTTTT,CASRGPPGQSNEKLFF
14,TRBJ2-5,.,.,TRBV5-1,TGCGCCAGCAGCTTGGGGCTGTTCGGCGAGACCCAGTACTTC,CASSLGLFGETQYF
12,TRBJ2-5,.,many,TRBV4-2,TGTGCCAGCAGTTCCACCCAAGAGACCCAGTACTTC,CASSSTQETQYF
19,TRBJ2-1,.,.,TRBV21-1,TGTGCCAGCAGCAAAGAAGGGACTAGCGGGAGGGCCTTCAACAATGAGCAGTTCTTC,CASSKEGTSGRAFNNEQFF
15,TRBJ2-3,TRBD2,few,TRBV7-2,TGTGCCAGCAGCTTTCCCGGGACTAGCTGGATCACGCAGTATTTT,CASSFPGTSWITQYF
14,TRBJ2-2,.,.,TRBV5-1,TGCGCCAGCAGCCTAGGTGGTCAAACCGGGGAGCTGTTTTTT,CASSLGGQTGELFF
15,TRBJ1-1,TRBD1,.,TRBV12-3/TRBV12-4,TGTGCCAGCAGACTGCGACAGGGGCTGAACACTGAAGCTTTCTTT,CASRLRQGLNTEAFF
16,TRBJ2-2,TRBD2,.,TRBV7-9,TGTGCCAGCAGCCTCGGAGCGGGAGGGTACACCGGGGAGCTGTTTTTT,CASSLGAGGYTGELFF
13,TRBJ1-4,.,few,TRBV4-2,TGTGCCAGCAGCCCAGGGACAAATCGGGTGCTGTTTTTT,CASSPGTNRVLFF
16,TRBJ1-6,TRBD1,few,TRBV15,TGTGCCACCAGCAGTGCCCTGGGGACAGGGGAATCACCCCTCCACTTT,CATSSALGTGESPLHF
13,TRBJ1-5,.,many,TRBV5-1,TGCGCCAGCAGCCTGCGGAGCAATCAGCCCCAGCATTTT,CASSLRSNQPQHF
13,TRBJ2-3,TRBD1,.,TRBV20-1,TGCAGTGCCCCAGGACAGGGGCCAGATACGCAGTATTTT,CSAPGQGPDTQYF
15,TRBJ2-1,TRBD2,.,TRBV3-1,TGTGCCAGCAGCCAAGTGTGGGAGGGCTGGAATGAGCAGTTCTTC,CASSQVWEGWNEQFF
14,TRBJ1-1,.,few,TRBV29-1,TGCAGCGTTGAAGCGCGATCAGAGAACACTGAAGCTTTCTTT,CSVEARSENTEAFF
15,TRBJ2-7,TRBD2,many,TRBV18,TGTGCCAGCTCCCCGGCTAGCGGGAATAACCACGAGCAGTACTTC,CASSPASGNNHEQYF
13,TRBJ2-7,.,.,TRBV20-1,TGCAGTGCTAGAGATTTCGCAGGCTACGAGCAGTACTTC,CSARDFAGYEQYF
16,TRBJ2-7,TRBD2,.,TRBV7-2,TGTGCCAGCAGCTTAGCGGGCGGGAGGGCCCTTTACGAGCAGTACTTC,CASSLAGGRALYEQYF
15,TRBJ2-7,.,.,TRBV7-9,TGTGCCAGCAGCCCCCCGAGCGGGACATACTACGAGCAGTACTTC,CASSPPSGTYYEQYF
13,TRBJ1-1,.,.,TRBV20-1,TGCAGTGCTACAGGGACCCTGAACACTGAAGCTTTCTTT,CSATGTLNTEAFF
14,TRBJ1-5,.,.,TRBV7-9,TGTGCCAGCAGCTTAGGGCAGGGGCCACAGCCCCAGCATTTT,CASSLGQGPQPQHF
14,TRBJ1-5,.,.,TRBV3-1,TGTGCCAGCAGCCAAGAAGGGAATAATCAGCCCCAGCATTTT,CASSQEGNNQPQHF
17,TRBJ2-2,.,.,TRBV4-2,TGTGCCAGCAGCCAAGCGAAACCCCTGAAGGACACCGGGGAGCTGTTTTTT,CASSQAKPLKDTGELFF